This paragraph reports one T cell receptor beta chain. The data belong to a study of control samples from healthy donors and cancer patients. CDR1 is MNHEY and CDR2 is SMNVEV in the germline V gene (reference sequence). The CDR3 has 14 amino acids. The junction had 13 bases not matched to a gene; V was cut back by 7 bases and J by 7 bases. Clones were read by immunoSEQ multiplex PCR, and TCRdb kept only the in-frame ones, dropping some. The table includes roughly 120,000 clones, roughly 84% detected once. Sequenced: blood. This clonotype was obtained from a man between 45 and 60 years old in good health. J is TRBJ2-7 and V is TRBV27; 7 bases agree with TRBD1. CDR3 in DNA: TGTGCCAGCACTTACAGGGGCCCACGATGGGAGCAGTACTTC. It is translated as CASTYRGPRWEQYF.